The rows below give T cell receptor beta chains drawn from one sample of a study of T cell responses to AZD1222 COVID-19 vaccine. Clones were read by immunoSEQ multiplex PCR, and TCRdb kept only the in-frame ones, dropping some. The table has tens of thousands of clones, 70% to 90% seen once. Material: peripheral blood, obtained on day 0 of AZD1222 vaccination. The receptors were sampled from an adult in good health. CDR3s include the opening cysteine and the closing phenylalanine or tryptophan.

cdr3_length j_call v_call cdr3_aa
14 TRBJ1-5 TRBV27 CASSLGQGIQPQHF
16 TRBJ1-1 TRBV7-9 CASSSRTAEKNTEAFF
14 TRBJ1-4 TRBV7-6 CASSPRGGIEKLFF
13 TRBJ1-1 TRBV7-3 CASSTTANTEAFF
16 TRBJ2-1 TRBV4-1 CASSHHRDRDINEQFF
14 TRBJ2-7 TRBV11-2 CASSLRGTIPEQYF
14 TRBJ2-3 TRBV9 CASSVWEDTDTQYF
12 TRBJ2-7 TRBV6-5 CASSSLAYEQYF
15 TRBJ2-5 TRBV19 CASSILAGGIQTQYF
17 TRBJ1-5 TRBV30 CAWSVRGERYGNQPQHF
15 TRBJ2-2 TRBV24-1 CATSDLGENTGELFF
15 TRBJ2-2 TRBV18 CASSQGWRNTGELFF
13 TRBJ1-2 TRBV30 CAWSMGGNSGYTF
16 TRBJ2-7 TRBV5-5 CASSREPSGWSYEQYF
16 TRBJ2-7 TRBV4-1 CASSPRALNEGGEQYF
15 TRBJ2-6 TRBV5-5 CASSFWGSGANVLTF
14 TRBJ2-3 TRBV9 CASSVGGGPDTQYF
17 TRBJ2-1 TRBV28 CASSLSSGGDYYNEQFF
12 TRBJ2-7 TRBV7-9 CASSRSGVEQYF
13 TRBJ2-7 TRBV20-1 CSASALAGNEQYF
16 TRBJ1-2 TRBV21-1 CASSKSTRDPIRGYTF
13 TRBJ1-1 TRBV5-5 CASSLLGNTEAFF
14 TRBJ1-4 TRBV18 CASSPRQDNEKLFF
14 TRBJ2-1 TRBV29-1 CSVEQRSSYNEQFF
14 TRBJ2-1 TRBV2 CASSPELPGAEQFF
16 TRBJ1-4 TRBV7-9 CASSPLVAEYNEKLFF
15 TRBJ2-1 TRBV27 CASKPGLRSYNEQFF
15 TRBJ1-1 TRBV24-1 CATSDSSGGLTEAFF
15 TRBJ2-3 TRBV28 CASRTSGRYTDTQYF
17 TRBJ2-4 TRBV4-3 CASSQDVAGGLKNIQYF
15 TRBJ1-4 TRBV19 CASSMQGAVGEKLFF
13 TRBJ1-2 TRBV27 CASSHSGGDGYTF
14 TRBJ1-5 TRBV27 CASARGLGNQPQHF
13 TRBJ2-5 TRBV30 CAWTSGGMGTQYF